One sample yielded the 24 T cell receptor beta chains listed below, sequenced in a study of CD8 T cells in ankylosing spondylitis. TCRdb ran MiXCR on the 5' RACE reads and lists one entry per CDR3 protein. Of just over 300,000 distinct CDR3 sequences in the sample, 20% are singletons; the top ten hold 3.5%. Sample: blood, either unsorted or a sorted T cell fraction (not recorded which). The receptors stem from a female donor with ankylosing spondylitis or in good health (not recorded which).

This clonotype was observed a few times. The gene calls are TRBV2 and TRBJ1-5; maybe TRBD1 (6 bases). The V and J ends lost 1 base and 0 bases respectively, with 10 bases between them. This CDR3 has 16 amino acids. The V gene's germline CDR1 is SNHLY and CDR2 FYNNEI. CDR3 coding DNA: TGTGCCAGCAGTGAAGGACAGGAGTATAGCAATCAGCCCCAGCATTTT. Amino acid sequence: CASSEGQEYSNQPQHF. Supplemented by reference TRBV2 and TRBJ1-5, the full variable domain reads EPEVTQTPSHQVTQMGQEVILRCVPISNHLYFYWYRQILGQKVEFLVSFYNNEISEKSEIFDDQFSVERPDGSNFTLKIRSTKLEDSAMYFCASSEGQEYSNQPQHFGDGTRLSIL.

The J gene is TRBJ1-1, the V gene TRBV7-2; 7 bases map to TRBD1. The CDR3 loop spans 13 amino acids. CDR1 SGHTA and CDR2 FQGNSA come from the germline V gene. The ends lost 5 bases at V and 7 bases at J; junction bases unmatched: 7. DNA for the CDR3: TGTGCCAGCAGCACCCAGAGACAGGGTGAAGCTTTCTTT. This gives the protein CASSTQRQGEAFF.

This clonotype has ten or more counts. As DNA, the CDR3 is TGCAGCGTAACGCGACAGCGCGAAAGCACAGATACGCAGTATTTT. Encoded protein: CSVTRQRESTDTQYF. The chain couples TRBV29-1 to TRBJ2-3, with TRBD1 as a possible D gene (5 bases). Between the trimmed V and J ends, which lost 6 bases and 0 bases, there was a span of 16 bases. This CDR3 comprises 15 residues. Looked up from germline, CDR1 is SQVTM and CDR2 is ANQGSEA.

This clonotype was seen a few times. The chain links TRBV4-3 to TRBJ2-3; D is ambiguous. Germline CDR1 and CDR2: LGHNA and YSLEER. This CDR3 is 14 amino acids long. The V gene lost 4 bases and the J gene lost 3 bases, with 11 bases spanning the gap. The CDR3 DNA reads TGCGCCAGCAGCCCCCGTCTGGGAACAGATACGCAGTATTTT. The encoded protein is CASSPRLGTDTQYF.

This clonotype was seen at least ten times. V usage is TRBV29-1 and J usage is TRBJ2-3; D is undetermined. Germline-derived CDR1 and CDR2 are SQVTM and ANQGSEA. The CDR3 is made up of 13 amino acids. V was shortened by 4 bases and J by 2 bases, with 10 bases between the two germline ends. CDR3 nucleotide sequence: TGCAGCGTTGGCTCACAATACACAGATACGCAGTATTTT. Translating gives CSVGSQYTDTQYF.

The rearrangement links TRBV11-2 to TRBJ2-1; 10 bases match TRBD2. The germline V gene encodes CDR1 SGHAT and CDR2 FQNNGV. Trimming cost V 3 bases and J 2 bases; bases outside gene matches: 7. The CDR3 loop spans 17 amino acids. CDR3 amino acids: CASSLINLAGAYNEQFF. The CDR3, as DNA: TGTGCCAGCAGCTTGATCAACCTAGCGGGGGCCTACAATGAGCAGTTCTTC.

V usage is TRBV10-3 and J usage is TRBJ2-7, with D uncertain. The CDR3 consists of 11 residues. V gave up 3 bases and J gave up 6 bases, with 6 bases separating them. CDR1 is ENHRY, CDR2 SYGVKD, per germline. The CDR3 DNA follows: TGTGCCATCAGTGAATTAATCGAGCAGTACTTC. Translation: CAISELIEQYF.

In this sample, this clonotype turned up many times. The chain is built from TRBV10-1 and TRBJ2-1, with TRBD1 as a possible D gene (5 bases). Germline V gene lookup returns CDR1 WNHNN and CDR2 SYGVQD (reference sequence). This CDR3 is built from 14 residues. The V end was cut by 6 bases, the J end by 4 bases, with 13 bases between. In DNA, the CDR3 is TGCGCCAGCAGCTTTAGCAGGGTTTACAATGAGCAGTTCTTC. Translation: CASSFSRVYNEQFF.

The chain uses TRBV20-1 and TRBJ2-1; 8 bases map to TRBD2. The germline CDR1 and CDR2 sequences are DFQATT and SNEGSKA (reference sequence). The CDR3 is 15 residues long. V lost 6 bases, J lost 5 bases, and 12 bases stayed unmatched. The CDR3 coding sequence is TGCAGTGCCCTTCGGGGGGGAGTCCGCAACAATGAGCAGTTCTTC. It codes for CSALRGGVRNNEQFF.

This clonotype was observed at least ten times. This chain uses TRBV9 with TRBJ1-1; D is undetermined. There are 12 residues in the CDR3. The germline V gene has CDR1 SGDLS and CDR2 YYNGEE. Trimming removed 4 bases from V and 3 bases from J, with 7 bases in between. The CDR3 bases are TGTGCCAGCAGCACTCAATACACTGAAGCTTTCTTT. Its translation: CASSTQYTEAFF.

J is TRBJ2-1 and V is TRBV24-1; D tentatively fits TRBD1 or TRBD2 (7 bases each). V lost 1 base and J lost 4, with 13 bases in between. The germline gives CDR1 KGHDR, CDR2 SFDVKD. This CDR3 has 16 residues. The CDR3, as DNA: TGTGCCACCAGTGATTTCGTTCAGGGGGGGTACAATGAGCAGTTCTTC. This encodes CATSDFVQGGYNEQFF.

This clonotype appeared many times. The rearrangement links TRBV12-3 or TRBV12-4 to TRBJ2-2; tentative D call: TRBD2 (7 bases). CDR3 length: 19 amino acids. V was clipped by 3 bases and J by 1 base, with 21 bases between them. CDR3: CASSFALTGGVGNTGELFF. The CDR3 coding sequence is TGTGCCAGCAGTTTTGCCCTGACGGGGGGCGTTGGGAACACCGGGGAGCTGTTTTTT.

The table lists this clonotype with many counts. CDR3: CASSLTGNTIYF. The CDR3 region has the DNA TGTGCCAGCAGCTTAACTGGAAACACCATATATTTT. The chain is built from TRBV7-2 and TRBJ1-3; D not resolved. The length of the CDR3 is 12 residues. Between the trimmed V and J ends, which lost 2 bases and 2 bases, there was a span of 1 base. Germline assignment: CDR1 SGHTA and CDR2 FQGNSA.

This clonotype has more than one count but fewer than ten. This rearrangement joins TRBV20-1 to TRBJ1-3; D is perhaps TRBD1 (5 bases). The germline V and J ends were trimmed by 1 base and 4 bases, with 14 bases remaining between them. The CDR3 spans 15 residues. The V gene's germline CDR1 is DFQATT and CDR2 SNEGSKA (reference sequence). This chain's CDR3 is CSARVGQGAGNTIYF. CDR3 coding DNA: TGCAGTGCTAGAGTTGGGCAGGGAGCAGGAAACACCATATATTTT.

There are many counts of this clonotype. CDR3 amino acids: CASSFRGAPNQPQHF. DNA of the CDR3: TGTGCCAGCAGTTTTCGGGGGGCCCCCAATCAGCCCCAGCATTTT. The chain combines TRBV27 with TRBJ1-5; tentatively, D is TRBD1 (6 bases). Germline loops: CDR1 MNHEY, CDR2 SMNVEV (reference sequence). This CDR3 contains 15 residues. The V end lost 3 bases, the J end lost 3 bases, and 12 bases lay between the germline ends.

The rearrangement uses TRBV20-1 and TRBJ2-7; 8 bases map to TRBD1. CDR3 size: 12 residues. V was clipped by 4 bases and J by 3 bases; unmatched bases: 2. The germline CDR1 and CDR2 sequences are DFQATT and SNEGSKA (reference sequence). CDR3 DNA sequence: TGCAGTGCTACCGACAGGGGCTACGAGCAGTACTTC. Amino acids: CSATDRGYEQYF.

This clonotype was counted a few times. The rearrangement links TRBV6-5 to TRBJ2-1; TRBD1 might be the D (5 bases). With 7 bases removed from V and 13 bases from J, the gap between germline ends came to 17 bases. Germline V gene sequence: CDR1 MNHEY, CDR2 SVGAGI. The CDR3 runs 12 residues. The CDR3: CASTHFTGIQFF. Written as DNA, the CDR3 is TGTGCCAGCACCCACTTTACAGGAATTCAGTTCTTC.

The rearrangement links TRBV10-3 to TRBJ2-7; the match to TRBD1 covers 9 bases. The V gene end was trimmed by 1 base and the J gene end by 5 bases; junction bases not matched to a gene: 3. This CDR3 is built from 14 residues. In germline, CDR1 is ENHRY, CDR2 SYGVKD. CDR3 region: CAISELGQGNEQYF. The DNA of the CDR3 is TGTGCCATCAGTGAGTTGGGACAGGGCAACGAGCAGTACTTC.

This clonotype was observed a handful of times. The V and J genes are TRBV12-3 or TRBV12-4 and TRBJ2-1; D gene unclear. The CDR3 spans 14 residues. V lost 6 bases to trimming and J lost 6 bases, with 15 bases between them. Written as DNA, the CDR3 is TGTGCCAGCAGCCTTGGCGGCGCCCCCAATGAGCAGTTCTTC. Translated: CASSLGGAPNEQFF.

The table lists this clonotype with a few counts. The V call is TRBV7-8, the J call TRBJ2-5; D perhaps matches TRBD2 (5 bases). The V and J ends lost 7 bases and 1 base respectively, with 16 bases between them. CDR1 SGHVS and CDR2 FQNEAQ come from the germline V gene. The CDR3 loop spans 15 amino acids. The CDR3 sequence: CASNPFAAGQETQYF. The CDR3 DNA sequence: TGTGCCAGCAACCCTTTTGCTGCGGGCCAAGAGACCCAGTACTTC.

The table lists this clonotype with a few counts. The chain has TRBV20-1 and TRBJ2-1, with TRBD1 identical over 11 bases. Germline V CDR1 and CDR2: DFQATT, SNEGSKA (reference sequence). This CDR3 is built from 14 residues. The V segment lost 2 bases and the J segment 9 bases; nucleotides outside the gene matches: 6. In DNA form, the CDR3 reads TGCAGTGCTAGAAGGACAGGGGGCTTCGGTGAGCAGTTCTTC. This codes for CSARRTGGFGEQFF.

There are many counts of this clonotype. The gene calls are TRBV4-2 and TRBJ2-3; 9 bases are a match to TRBD2. With V trimmed by 0 bases and J by 7 bases, 8 bases remained unmatched. The germline V gene has CDR1 LGHNA and CDR2 YNFKEQ. The CDR3 has 16 amino acids. The chain's CDR3 is CASSQDLSGSRYTQYF. The CDR3 DNA reads as TGTGCCAGCAGCCAAGATCTTAGCGGGAGTAGGTATACGCAGTATTTT.

This clonotype was observed a few times. This chain uses TRBV4-3 with TRBJ2-1, with 10 nucleotides matching TRBD2. Unmatched junction bases numbered 7, after V lost 3 bases and J lost 5 bases. This CDR3 is built from 16 residues. CDR1 is LGHNA, CDR2 YSLEER, per germline. DNA for the CDR3: TGCGCCAGCAGCCACGAGATAGCGGGAGGTCACAATGAGCAGTTCTTC. This gives the protein CASSHEIAGGHNEQFF.

This clonotype was found many times. This chain connects TRBV5-1 to TRBJ2-7; D perhaps matches TRBD2 (6 bases). V lost 2 bases to trimming and J lost 6 bases, with 21 bases between them. CDR3 length: 16 residues. Germline loops: CDR1 SGHRS, CDR2 YFSETQ. CDR3 in amino acids: CASSLLGLAESGEQYF. The DNA of the CDR3 is TGCGCCAGCAGCTTATTGGGACTTGCAGAATCGGGCGAGCAGTACTTC.